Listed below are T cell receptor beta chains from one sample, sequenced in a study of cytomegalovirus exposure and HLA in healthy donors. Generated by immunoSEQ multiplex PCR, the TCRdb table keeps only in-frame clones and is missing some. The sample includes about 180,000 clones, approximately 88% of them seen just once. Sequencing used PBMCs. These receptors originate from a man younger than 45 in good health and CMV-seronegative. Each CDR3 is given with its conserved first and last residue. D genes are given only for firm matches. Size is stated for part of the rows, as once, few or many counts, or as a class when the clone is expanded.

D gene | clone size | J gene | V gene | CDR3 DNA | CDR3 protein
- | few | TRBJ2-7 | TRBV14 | TGTGCCAGCAGCCAAGTTTCCTACGAGCAGTACTTC | CASSQVSYEQYF
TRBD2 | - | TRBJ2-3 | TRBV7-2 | TGTGCCAGGAGAGCGGGGGGCACAGATACGCAGTATTTT | CARRAGGTDTQYF
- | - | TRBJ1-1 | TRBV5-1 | TGCGCCAGCAGGGATGGGGCAGGGAGGGTGGGGACTGAAGCTTTCTTT | CASRDGAGRVGTEAFF
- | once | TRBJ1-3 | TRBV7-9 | TGTGCCAGCAGCCTATCGAACACCATATATTTT | CASSLSNTIYF
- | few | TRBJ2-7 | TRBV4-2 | TGTGCCAGCAGCCAAGACAGGCAGTCCTACGAGCAGTACTTC | CASSQDRQSYEQYF
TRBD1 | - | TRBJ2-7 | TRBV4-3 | TGCGCCAGCAGCCAAGAACCGGGACAGACCTACGAGCAGTACTTC | CASSQEPGQTYEQYF
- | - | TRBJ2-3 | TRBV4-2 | TGTGCCAGCAGCCAAGTATCAGGCGCAGATACGCAGTATTTT | CASSQVSGADTQYF
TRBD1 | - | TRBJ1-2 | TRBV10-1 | TGCGCCAGCAGTGACTCTAGACAGGGCATCTATGGCTACACCTTC | CASSDSRQGIYGYTF
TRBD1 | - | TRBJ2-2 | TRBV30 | TGTGCCTGGAGCCAACTTGGACAGGGGGGCATCGGGGAGCTGTTTTTT | CAWSQLGQGGIGELFF
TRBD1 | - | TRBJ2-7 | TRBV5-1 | TGCGCCAGCAGCACCGGGACAGTGACCTACGAGCAGTACTTC | CASSTGTVTYEQYF
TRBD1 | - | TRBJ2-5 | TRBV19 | TGTGCCAGTAGTATATCCCTGACAGGGGCGGCCCAGTACTTC | CASSISLTGAAQYF
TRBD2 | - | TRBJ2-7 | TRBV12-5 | TGTGCTAGTCGGAGCTCCAGCGGGAGTATATACGAGCAGTACTTC | CASRSSSGSIYEQYF
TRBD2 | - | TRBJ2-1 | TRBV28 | TGTGCCAGCAGTTGGTCGATTCTAGCGGGGGGACCCTACAATGAGCAGTTCTTC | CASSWSILAGGPYNEQFF
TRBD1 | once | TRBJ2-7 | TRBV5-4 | TGTGCCAGCAGCTGGGGGACAGAAGACTACGAGCAGTACTTC | CASSWGTEDYEQYF
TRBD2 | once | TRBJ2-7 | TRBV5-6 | TGTGCCAGCAGCTTAGGACTAGCGGACAGCTCCTACGAGCAGTACTTC | CASSLGLADSSYEQYF
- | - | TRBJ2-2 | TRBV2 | TGTGCCAGCAACAGGGAAGACACCGGGGAGCTGTTTTTT | CASNREDTGELFF